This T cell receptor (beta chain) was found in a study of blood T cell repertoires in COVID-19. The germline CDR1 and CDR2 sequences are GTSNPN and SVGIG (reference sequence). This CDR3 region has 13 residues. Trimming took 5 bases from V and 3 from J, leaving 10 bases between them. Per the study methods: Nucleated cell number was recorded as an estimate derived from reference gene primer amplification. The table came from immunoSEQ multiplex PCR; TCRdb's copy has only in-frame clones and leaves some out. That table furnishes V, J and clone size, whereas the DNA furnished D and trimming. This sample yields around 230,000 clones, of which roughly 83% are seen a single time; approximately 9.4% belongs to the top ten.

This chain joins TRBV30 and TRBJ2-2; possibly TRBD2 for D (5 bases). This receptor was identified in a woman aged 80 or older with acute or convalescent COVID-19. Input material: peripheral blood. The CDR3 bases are TGTGCCTGGGGAGGACTCCACACCGGGGAGCTGTTTTTT. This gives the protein CAWGGLHTGELFF.